Below are 23 T cell receptor beta chains sequenced from a single sample in a study of blood T cell repertoires in COVID-19. The assay was immunoSEQ multiplex PCR, and TCRdb's table has in-frame clones only and misses some. The sample holds 230,000 or so clones, about 90% seen once. Sequenced input: peripheral blood. Every receptor here comes from a man aged 35 to 55 with active or convalescent COVID-19.

The chain couples TRBV7-9 to TRBJ2-5; weak D call: TRBD2 (6 bases). The V end was cut by 6 bases, the J end by 5 bases, with 13 bases between. The germline V gene encodes CDR1 SEHNR and CDR2 FQNEAQ (reference sequence). The CDR3 extends over 13 amino acids. CDR3 protein: CASRLDGGETQYF. In DNA form, the CDR3 reads TGTGCCAGCAGACTGGACGGAGGGGAGACCCAGTACTTC.

The table lists this clone with a count of one. V usage is TRBV11-2 and J usage is TRBJ2-5, with D possibly TRBD1 on 6 matching bases. CDR3 length equals 14 residues. The germline V gene has CDR1 SGHAT and CDR2 FQNNGV. Trimming took off 5 bases at V and 3 bases at J, with 13 bases between the two ends. This chain's CDR3 is CASSIVQGKETQYF. The DNA of the CDR3 is TGTGCCAGCAGCATCGTCCAGGGGAAAGAGACCCAGTACTTC.

The genes are TRBV25-1 and TRBJ2-3; 12 nucleotides line up with TRBD2. The ends lost 7 bases at V and 5 bases at J; junction bases unmatched: 16. CDR1 is MGHDK, CDR2 SYGVNS, per germline. The CDR3 contains 18 residues. DNA for the CDR3: TGTGCCAGCATCCCAAGAAACACAGGACTAGCGGGGTTAGATACGCAGTATTTT. As protein: CASIPRNTGLAGLDTQYF.

V and J are TRBV19 and TRBJ1-1; D ambiguous. The ends were cut back, 5 bases at V and 3 bases at J, with 10 bases in the middle. The germline gives CDR1 LNHDA, CDR2 SQIVND (reference sequence). This CDR3 is 13 amino acids long. The CDR3 region is CASSAMPYTEAFF. The CDR3 coding sequence is TGTGCCAGTAGTGCTATGCCTTACACTGAAGCTTTCTTT.

The rearrangement links TRBV29-1 to TRBJ1-1; maybe TRBD1 (6 bases). CDR3 length: 16 residues. The V end was cut by 7 bases, the J end by 4 bases, with 25 bases between. Per germline, CDR1 SQVTM and CDR2 ANQGSEA. The CDR3 region has the DNA TGCAGCGCCGAGGGGACATCATTGAACGCGGCCACTGAAGCTTTCTTT. Residues: CSAEGTSLNAATEAFF.

The CDR3 sequence is CASRGALAGHEQFF. The CDR3 region has the DNA TGTGCCAGCAGAGGGGCCCTAGCGGGCCATGAGCAGTTCTTC. This chain joins TRBV2 and TRBJ2-1, with 8 bases matching TRBD2. Looked up from germline, CDR1 is SNHLY and CDR2 is FYNNEI. The V gene end was trimmed by 6 bases and the J gene end by 8 bases; junction bases not matched to a gene: 9. This CDR3 has 14 amino acids.

The chain links TRBV30 to TRBJ1-5; 8 bases match TRBD1. Trimming took 1 base from V and 5 from J; bases not matched to a gene: 1. This CDR3 region has 13 residues. Germline CDR1 and CDR2: GTSNPN and SVGIG (reference sequence). CDR3 nucleotides: TGTGCCTGGAGTGCCAGGGGGCATCAGCCCCAGCATTTT. As protein: CAWSARGHQPQHF.

V gene TRBV28 combines with J gene TRBJ1-4; 7 bases match TRBD1. This CDR3 spans 13 amino acids. The V gene end was trimmed by 6 bases and the J gene end by 6 bases; junction bases not matched to a gene: 4. Germline values: CDR1 MDHEN, CDR2 SYDVKM. As DNA, the CDR3 is TGTGCCAGCAGACGGACAGGCTATGAAAAACTGTTTTTT. Its protein product is CASRRTGYEKLFF.

The rearrangement joins TRBV4-2 to TRBJ1-4; 7 bases align to TRBD1. From germline, CDR1 is LGHNA and CDR2 YNFKEQ. V lost 1 base to trimming and J lost 4 bases; unmatched junction nucleotides: 6. This CDR3 has 16 residues. DNA for the CDR3: TGTGCCAGCAGCCAAGCCCAGACAGGGTTTAATGAAAAACTGTTTTTT. Its protein is CASSQAQTGFNEKLFF.

The chain links TRBV6-5 to TRBJ2-3; TRBD2 aligns across 8 bases. Looked up from germline, CDR1 is MNHEY and CDR2 is SVGAGI. The CDR3 contains 15 residues. The V and J ends lost 9 bases and 4 bases, in that order; junction bases with no gene match: 12. This CDR3 is CASTSGGGGPDTQYF. CDR3 coding DNA: TGTGCCAGTACTTCTGGGGGCGGGGGGCCAGATACGCAGTATTTT.

The CDR3 sequence is CAGDRLSSGNTIYF. DNA for the CDR3: TGTGCCGGGGACAGGCTCAGCTCTGGAAACACCATATATTTT. V gene TRBV30 combines with J gene TRBJ1-3; 8 bases agree with TRBD1. With 8 bases clipped from V and 0 bases from J, the junction kept 6 bases outside the gene matches. The CDR3 contains 14 residues. The germline V gene encodes CDR1 GTSNPN and CDR2 SVGIG (reference sequence).

This rearrangement joins TRBV7-3 to TRBJ2-7; D may be TRBD2 (7 bases). The CDR3 covers 13 residues. Germline lookup yields CDR1 SGHTA and CDR2 FQGTGA. Between the trimmed V and J ends, which lost 3 bases and 2 bases, there was a span of 8 bases. In DNA, the CDR3 is TGTGCCAGCAGCTTCGGGGGGCCCTACGAGCAGTACTTC. It translates to CASSFGGPYEQYF. Complete variable domain (other parts from reference TRBV7-3 and TRBJ2-7): GAGVSQTPSNKVTEKGKYVELRCDPISGHTALYWYRQSLGQGPEFLIYFQGTGAADDSGLPNDRFFAVRPEGSVSTLKIQRTERGDSAVYLCASSFGGPYEQYFGPGTRLTVT.

The chain couples TRBV19 to TRBJ1-1; TRBD1 might be the D (5 bases). This CDR3 contains 14 residues. The V gene lost 5 bases and the J gene lost 4 bases, with 14 bases spanning the gap. CDR1 and CDR2 from the germline V gene are LNHDA and SQIVND (reference sequence). CDR3 loop: CASSWGAGPTEAFF. The DNA of the CDR3 is TGTGCCAGTAGTTGGGGTGCAGGGCCCACTGAAGCTTTCTTT.

V is TRBV28 and J is TRBJ2-1; 14 positions match TRBD2. CDR1 and CDR2 from the germline V gene are MDHEN and SYDVKM. Germline trimming cut 6 bases from V and 7 bases from J; bases unmatched to any gene: 5. The CDR3 is 15 residues long. The CDR3 DNA is TGTGCCAGCAGCCGACTAGCGGGAGGGAGAAATGAGCAGTTCTTC. This encodes CASSRLAGGRNEQFF.

V and J are TRBV18 and TRBJ2-1; the match to TRBD1 covers 8 bases. The J segment lost 9 bases and the V segment lost 6 bases, leaving 13 bases of the junction unmatched. Germline V gives CDR1 KGHSH, CDR2 LQKENI. The CDR3 totals 15 residues. Here the CDR3 reads CASSPQAGGMGEQFF. CDR3 nucleotides: TGTGCCAGCTCGCCGCAGGCAGGGGGCATGGGTGAGCAGTTCTTC.

V gene TRBV27 combines with J gene TRBJ2-1; tentative D call: TRBD1 (6 bases). Germline lookup yields CDR1 MNHEY and CDR2 SMNVEV (reference sequence). V was clipped by 5 bases and J by 3 bases, with 11 bases between them. The CDR3 covers 14 residues. CDR3 in DNA: TGTGCCAGCAGTCTGACAGGTAGCTACAATGAGCAGTTCTTC. The encoded protein is CASSLTGSYNEQFF.

This chain uses TRBV6-6 with TRBJ2-5; 12 nucleotides line up with TRBD2. The CDR3 loop spans 17 amino acids. V shed 6 bases, J shed 4 bases, and the junction held 12 bases outside the gene matches. Germline loops: CDR1 MNHNY, CDR2 SVGAGI (reference sequence). CDR3 DNA: TGTGCCAGCAGCCGAAGGACTAGCGGGATGGTTGTAGAGACCCAGTACTTC. The encoded protein is CASSRRTSGMVVETQYF.

V gene TRBV6-5 combines with J gene TRBJ1-1, with D tentatively TRBD1 (6 bases). The CDR3 totals 14 residues. Germline CDR1 reads MNHEY; CDR2 reads SVGAGI. V lost 4 bases, J lost 9 bases, and 18 bases lay in between. CDR3 sequence (DNA): TGTGCCAGCAGTTTCTCCGGGACATCAGACAAAGCTTTCTTT. Amino acid sequence: CASSFSGTSDKAFF.

V gene TRBV2 combines with J gene TRBJ1-2; 12 bases match TRBD1. Trimming took 6 bases from V and 4 from J; bases not matched to a gene: 3. CDR1 is SNHLY and CDR2 is FYNNEI in the germline V gene. The CDR3 runs to 14 residues. CDR3 DNA: TGTGCCAGCAGGGGGACAGGGGGCGGCTATGGCTACACCTTC. Amino acids: CASRGTGGGYGYTF. The entire variable domain, with the rest obtained from reference TRBV2 and TRBJ1-2, is as follows: EPEVTQTPSHQVTQMGQEVILRCVPISNHLYFYWYRQILGQKVEFLVSFYNNEISEKSEIFDDQFSVERPDGSNFTLKIRSTKLEDSAMYFCASRGTGGGYGYTFGSGTRLTVV.

The rearrangement joins TRBV7-9 to TRBJ1-1; 7 bases are shared with TRBD1. Looked up from germline, CDR1 is SEHNR and CDR2 is FQNEAQ (reference sequence). The V gene end was trimmed by 1 base and the J gene end by 1 base; junction bases not matched to a gene: 3. The CDR3 runs 15 residues. CDR3 sequence reads: CASSLVEGANTEAFF. The DNA of the CDR3 is TGTGCCAGCAGCTTAGTTGAGGGGGCGAACACTGAAGCTTTCTTT.

Remarks on this clone: The sample contains more than one DNA sequence encoding this CDR3. The chain has TRBV5-1 and TRBJ2-3; D gene unclear. CDR1 and CDR2 from the germline V gene are SGHRS and YFSETQ. The CDR3 is 13 amino acids. The V and J ends lost 0 bases and 3 bases respectively, with 5 bases between them. The CDR3 DNA sequence: TGCGCCAGCAGCTTGGGAGGTACAGATACGCAGTATTTT. This sequence encodes CASSLGGTDTQYF.

The V call is TRBV5-1, the J call TRBJ2-3; 7 nucleotides agree with TRBD1. The CDR3 sequence is 17 residues long. The germline V gene has CDR1 SGHRS and CDR2 YFSETQ. V dropped 4 bases and J dropped 0; count of bases not matched to a gene: 11. The CDR3, as DNA: TGCGCCAGCAGCGCATGTACAGGGGCCTCTAGCACAGATACGCAGTATTTT. This encodes CASSACTGASSTDTQYF.

The rearrangement uses TRBV6-2 or TRBV6-3 and TRBJ2-7; 7 bases map to TRBD1. Germline V lookup: CDR1 MNHEY, CDR2 SVGEGT. The J segment lost 5 bases and the V segment lost 6 bases, leaving 13 bases of the junction unmatched. The CDR3 totals 15 residues. CDR3 amino acids: CASSPSTGIRNEQYF. The CDR3 nucleotides are TGTGCCAGCAGCCCATCGACAGGGATAAGGAACGAGCAGTACTTC.